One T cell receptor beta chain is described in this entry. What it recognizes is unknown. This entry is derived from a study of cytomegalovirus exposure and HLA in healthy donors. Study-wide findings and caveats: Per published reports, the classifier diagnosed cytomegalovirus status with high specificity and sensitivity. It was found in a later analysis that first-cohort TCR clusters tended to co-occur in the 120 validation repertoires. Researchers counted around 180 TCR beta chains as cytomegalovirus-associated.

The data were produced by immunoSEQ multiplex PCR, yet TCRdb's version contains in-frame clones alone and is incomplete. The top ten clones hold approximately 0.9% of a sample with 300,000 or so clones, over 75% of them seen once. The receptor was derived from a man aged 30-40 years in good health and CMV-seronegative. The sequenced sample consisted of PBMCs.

CDR3 sequence reads: CASSDLETGGQWGTYEQYF. CDR3 bases: TGTGCCAGCAGTGATCTTGAAACGGGGGGGCAGTGGGGAACCTACGAGCAGTACTTC. The chain uses TRBV6-1 and TRBJ2-7; 8 bases agree with TRBD2. CDR3 size: 19 residues. V lost 3 bases to trimming and J lost 2 bases; unmatched junction nucleotides: 18. Per the germline V gene, CDR1 is MNHNS and CDR2 is SASEGT.